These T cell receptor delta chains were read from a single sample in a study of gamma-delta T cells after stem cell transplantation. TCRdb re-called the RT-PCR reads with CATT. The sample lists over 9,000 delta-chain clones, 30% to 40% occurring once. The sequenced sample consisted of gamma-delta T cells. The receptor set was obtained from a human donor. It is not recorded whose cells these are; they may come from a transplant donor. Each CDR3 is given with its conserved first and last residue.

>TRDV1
CALGEIGSPAPTSGTAQLFF
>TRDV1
CALGERGGRGDPADKLIF
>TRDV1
CALGKVLLGVIGKYTDKLIF
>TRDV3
CALGISPYWGITSHKLIF
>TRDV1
CALGEDAGGSLTYTDKLIF
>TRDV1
CALGEPPVAYCDGNTDKLIF
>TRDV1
CALGDPGITGLVGALALTAQLFF
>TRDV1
CALGDPAFLVRGGGYKGKYTDKLIF
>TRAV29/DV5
CAARRGANRGDSPLDTDKLIF
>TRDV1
CAPGVPLRIPLGDTTDKLIF
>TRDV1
CALGESLAPWGIPYADKLIF
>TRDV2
CACDTGSLGESSWDTRQMFF
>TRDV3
CAFSFPLAWGLTGDKLIF
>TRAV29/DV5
CAASALLYTDKLIF
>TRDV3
CAFILPCSTGGLNTDKLIF
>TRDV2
CACDTPGWGIASSLLAPLIF
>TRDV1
CALGGPGLPHYTGGPYTDKLIF
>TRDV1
CALGASFLRSGRRAQLFF
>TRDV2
CARGSVLGDTRLYTDKLIF
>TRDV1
CALGELINPWGISDKLIF
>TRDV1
CALGELWVLGDWYTDKLIF
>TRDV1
CALGELQPPTYWGFSSWDTRQMFF
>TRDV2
CACEVSTDYPLANKLIF
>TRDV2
CACVPFPYWGGPAQLFF
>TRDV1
CALGELIRCTGAAQPFF
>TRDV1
CAIGEPLGACRRYWGTEYTDKLIF
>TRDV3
CASPSSYSIRWGILSTDKLIF
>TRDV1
CALGERGWGNLYTDKLIF
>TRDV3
CARGLYTDKLIF
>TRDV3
CAFPTFPLWVVDTRIHDGDMDKLIF
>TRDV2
CACDRYWGIRGTDKLIF
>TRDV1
CALALPRHWGTDKLIF
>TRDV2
CACDTGGCSWDTRQMFF
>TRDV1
CALGELVVRKGKLIF
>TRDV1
CAPGELSLPLYWGMPYTDKLIF